These 21 T cell receptor beta chains were all obtained from the same sample, sequenced in a study of long-term antiretroviral therapy in people with HIV. An immunoSEQ assay, version v3.0, was performed at survey level. Method: immunoSEQ multiplex PCR; TCRdb's copy keeps in-frame clones and lacks some. The table includes about 40,000 clones, approximately 85% detected once. The material sequenced was unsorted PBMCs, taken 3.1 years after starting antiretroviral therapy. These receptors were obtained from a woman aged 50 to 60 with HIV.

This chain links TRBV6-5 with TRBJ2-2; 9 nucleotides align to TRBD2. V trimming: 6 bases; J trimming: 4 bases; junction bases outside the gene matches: 6. The CDR3 spans 15 residues. Germline V lookup: CDR1 MNHEY, CDR2 SVGAGI. For the CDR3, the DNA is TGTGCCAGCAGCCCCGGGACTAGCAGCACCGGGGAGCTGTTTTTT. This gives the protein CASSPGTSSTGELFF.

The rearrangement uses TRBV9 and TRBJ1-1, with TRBD1 as a possible D gene (5 bases). The germline gives CDR1 SGDLS, CDR2 YYNGEE. CDR3 size: 14 residues. Trimming pared 5 bases from V and 1 base from J, leaving 12 bases between. CDR3 DNA: TGTGCCAGCAGGTTAGGGACGGCGAACACTGAAGCTTTCTTT. Translating gives CASRLGTANTEAFF.

The chain is built from TRBV20-1 and TRBJ2-2; D uncertain. This CDR3 region has 11 residues. V was trimmed by 6 bases and J by 6 bases, leaving 8 bases between them. The germline V gene has CDR1 DFQATT and CDR2 SNEGSKA (reference sequence). The CDR3 DNA reads TGCAGTGCAAAAAAGGCCGGGGAGCTGTTTTTT. Translating it yields CSAKKAGELFF.

This sequence joins TRBV11-2 and TRBJ1-6; D is possibly TRBD1 (5 bases). The CDR3 has 15 amino acids. V was cut by 4 bases and J by 6 bases, with 13 bases left in between. Germline V gives CDR1 SGHAT, CDR2 FQNNGV. As DNA, the CDR3 is TGTGCCAGCAGCTGGCAAAGGGGACGTAATTCACCCCTCCACTTT. Amino acids: CASSWQRGRNSPLHF. Drawing the rest from reference TRBV11-2 and TRBJ1-6, the complete variable domain is EAGVAQSPRYKIIEKRQSVAFWCNPISGHATLYWYQQILGQGPKLLIQFQNNGVVDDSQLPKDRFSAERLKGVDSTLKIQPAKLEDSAVYLCASSWQRGRNSPLHFGNGTRLTVT.

The chain is built from TRBV2 and TRBJ1-5, with unresolved D. Trimming pared 4 bases from V and 0 bases from J, leaving 4 bases between. This CDR3 comprises 13 residues. CDR1 is SNHLY and CDR2 is FYNNEI in the germline V gene. The chain's CDR3 is CASSADSNQPQHF. CDR3 nucleotides: TGTGCCAGCAGTGCAGATAGCAATCAGCCCCAGCATTTT. The full variable domain, rest sourced from reference TRBV2 and TRBJ1-5, is EPEVTQTPSHQVTQMGQEVILRCVPISNHLYFYWYRQILGQKVEFLVSFYNNEISEKSEIFDDQFSVERPDGSNFTLKIRSTKLEDSAMYFCASSADSNQPQHFGDGTRLSIL.

This rearrangement joins TRBV27 to TRBJ1-1; D not certain. The CDR3 has 13 residues. Trimming removed 8 bases at V and 5 bases at J, with 15 bases between. CDR1 and CDR2 (germline): MNHEY, SMNVEV (reference sequence). CDR3 in DNA: TGTGCCAGCGCTCCCGGGTTAGGGACTGAAGCTTTCTTT. Protein product: CASAPGLGTEAFF.

The genes are TRBV19 and TRBJ2-7; TRBD2 matches at 8 bases. The CDR3 sequence is 16 residues long. Germline V CDR1 and CDR2: LNHDA, SQIVND (reference sequence). Germline trimming cut 3 bases from V and 0 bases from J; bases unmatched to any gene: 7. CDR3 coding DNA: TGTGCCAGTAGTATTCATAGCGGGGCCGTCTCCTACGAGCAGTACTTC. Translation gives CASSIHSGAVSYEQYF.

This clone was recorded once. CDR3 protein: CASSGGGLNTEAFF. Here the CDR3 DNA reads TGTGCCAGCAGCGGCGGGGGGCTGAACACTGAAGCTTTCTTT. The rearrangement joins TRBV11-3 to TRBJ1-1; D possibly corresponds to TRBD1 (6 bases). The V end lost 5 bases, the J end lost 0 bases, and 10 bases lay between the germline ends. This CDR3 comprises 14 residues. CDR1 is SGHNT and CDR2 is YENEEA in the germline V gene.

The V gene is TRBV30, the J gene TRBJ1-2, with 7 nucleotides matching TRBD1. Germline V gene lookup returns CDR1 GTSNPN and CDR2 SVGIG (reference sequence). The CDR3 spans 17 residues. Germline trimming cut 2 bases from V and 2 bases from J; bases unmatched to any gene: 14. The DNA of the CDR3 is TGTGCCTGGAGTTCTAACAGGGGCCGCCCGACAAACTATGGCTACACCTTC. This sequence encodes CAWSSNRGRPTNYGYTF.

This chain joins TRBV2 and TRBJ2-7; TRBD1 or TRBD2 may be the D gene (5 bases each). There are 14 residues in the CDR3. CDR1 and CDR2 from the germline V gene are SNHLY and FYNNEI. V was pared by 6 bases and J by 2 bases, with 14 bases between. DNA for the CDR3: TGTGCCAGCAGGGCCGGGACGCTGGCCTACGAGCAGTACTTC. Encoded protein: CASRAGTLAYEQYF.

This clone was observed a single time. As DNA, the CDR3 is TGTGCCAGCAGAAGGACGGGGAAAGGTCAGCCCCAGCATTTT. Its translation is CASRRTGKGQPQHF. The chain is built from TRBV6-5 and TRBJ1-5, with D unresolved. The CDR3 loop spans 14 amino acids. V was shortened by 6 bases and J by 6 bases, with 15 bases between the two germline ends. CDR1 is MNHEY, CDR2 SVGAGI, per germline.

This chain uses TRBV7-8 with TRBJ1-5, with 8 bases aligning to TRBD1. The CDR3 sequence is 16 residues long. From germline, CDR1 is SGHVS and CDR2 FQNEAQ. The trim removed 9 bases at V and 0 bases at J, leaving 10 bases unmatched. DNA of the CDR3: TGTGCCAGTACCCAGGGGGCCCGGGTTAGCAATCAGCCCCAGCATTTT. Its translation is CASTQGARVSNQPQHF.

The V call is TRBV5-1, the J call TRBJ2-7; TRBD2 matches 13 bases. Germline CDR1 reads SGHRS; CDR2 reads YFSETQ. CDR3 length equals 17 residues. The junction had 7 bases not matched to a gene; V was cut back by 4 bases and J by 0 bases. In nucleotides, the CDR3 is TGCGCCAGCAGCATCGGGACTAGCGGGGCCCCCTCCTACGAGCAGTACTTC. Encoded protein: CASSIGTSGAPSYEQYF. Full variable domain (outside the CDR3, taken from reference TRBV5-1 and TRBJ2-7): KAGVTQTPRYLIKTRGQQVTLSCSPISGHRSVSWYQQTPGQGLQFLFEYFSETQRNKGNFPGRFSGRQFSNSRSEMNVSTLELGDSALYLCASSIGTSGAPSYEQYFGPGTRLTVT.

The rearrangement links TRBV9 to TRBJ1-3; 9 bases agree with TRBD1. The CDR3 has 15 amino acids. The germline CDR1 and CDR2 sequences are SGDLS and YYNGEE. V trimming: 4 bases; J trimming: 6 bases; junction bases outside the gene matches: 8. The CDR3 sequence: CASSPGTGPANTIYF. The CDR3 region has the DNA TGTGCCAGCAGCCCGGGGACAGGGCCAGCAAACACCATATATTTT.

The chain uses TRBV29-1 and TRBJ1-3; D gene unclear. V lost 4 bases, J lost 0 bases, and 7 bases lay in between. CDR1 is SQVTM and CDR2 is ANQGSEA in the germline V gene. This CDR3 is 13 amino acids long. The CDR3 region has the DNA TGCAGCGTTGCGACAAGCTCTGGAAACACCATATATTTT. Protein sequence: CSVATSSGNTIYF.

The chain joins TRBV2 to TRBJ1-5; TRBD1 might be the D (6 bases). The germline V and J ends were trimmed by 3 bases and 0 bases, with 18 bases remaining between them. Germline assignment: CDR1 SNHLY and CDR2 FYNNEI. CDR3 length: 18 residues. The CDR3 loop is CASSEDSQGPFSNQPQHF. The CDR3 nucleotides read TGTGCCAGCAGTGAGGACAGTCAAGGCCCTTTTAGCAATCAGCCCCAGCATTTT.

The chain uses TRBV7-8 and TRBJ1-5; the D gene is possibly TRBD1 (5 bases). With 1 base removed from V and 3 bases from J, the gap between germline ends came to 10 bases. There are 15 residues in the CDR3. Per the germline V gene, CDR1 is SGHVS and CDR2 is FQNEAQ. In DNA, the CDR3 is TGTGCCAGCAGCTTAGGGGGGGGAGACAATCAGCCCCAGCATTTT. Its translation is CASSLGGGDNQPQHF. The full variable domain, with the rest looked up from reference TRBV7-8 and TRBJ1-5, is GAGVSQSPRYKVAKRGQDVALRCDPISGHVSLFWYQQALGQGPEFLTYFQNEAQLDKSGLPSDRFFAERPEGSVSTLKIQRTQQEDSAVYLCASSLGGGDNQPQHFGDGTRLSIL.

The rearrangement joins TRBV6-5 to TRBJ1-6; TRBD1 is a possible D gene (6 bases). Trimming took 4 bases from V and 7 from J, leaving 8 bases between them. Germline V gene lookup returns CDR1 MNHEY and CDR2 SVGAGI. CDR3 length: 13 amino acids. The CDR3 nucleotides are TGTGCCAGCAGTTCCCAGGGGAATTCACCCCTCCACTTT. It yields the protein CASSSQGNSPLHF.

This clone appeared a few times. This sequence joins TRBV2 and TRBJ1-3; no clear D. Germline CDR1 SNHLY, CDR2 FYNNEI. This CDR3 is 15 amino acids long. V lost 6 bases and J lost 0, with 12 bases in between. This chain's CDR3 is CASSMALSSGNTIYF. In DNA form, the CDR3 reads TGTGCCAGCAGCATGGCACTGAGCTCTGGAAACACCATATATTTT.

Details on this clone: Mismatch with germline at one junction end may stem from a read error. The V call is TRBV2, the J call TRBJ1-2, with 10 bases aligning to TRBD1. The germline gives CDR1 SNHLY, CDR2 FYNNEI. CDR3 size: 13 residues. CDR3 in DNA: TGTGCCAGCAGTGAAGGGGACAGGGGAAATCGAGCCTTC. It encodes CASSEGDRGNRAF.

This clone was counted only a few times. The DNA for the CDR3 is TGTGCCAGCAGCGCGCGTCGGGGGATGAATGAAAAACTGTTTTTT. Amino acid sequence: CASSARRGMNEKLFF. J is TRBJ1-4 and V is TRBV9, with a tentative D call TRBD1 (5 bases). Trimming took off 3 bases at V and 5 bases at J, with 14 bases between the two ends. The CDR3 loop spans 15 amino acids. Per germline, CDR1 SGDLS and CDR2 YYNGEE.